The sequence of this TCR beta chain was determined in a study of blood T cell repertoires in COVID-19. At the level of the study: Nucleic acid was either cDNA or gDNA, and it came from T cells, B-cell-depleted T cells, or PBMCs.

V was shortened by 2 bases and J by 2 bases, with 10 bases between the two germline ends. Germline V gene lookup returns CDR1 KGHSH and CDR2 LQKENI. The CDR3 totals 15 residues. Participants came from 20 to 25 US areas, aged roughly 18 to 100 years. Assay used: immunoSEQ multiplex PCR; TCRdb lists only in-frame clones, some missing. This table holds 350,000 to 400,000 clones, approximately 90% found once. Source material: PBMCs or T cells enriched from blood (not recorded which). The receptor comes from a woman younger than 35 who had recovered from COVID-19. This chain links TRBV18 with TRBJ1-3; D is unclear. CDR3 DNA sequence: TGTGCCAGCTCACCATTGGGCGAACCTGGAAACACCATATATTTT. Translating it yields CASSPLGEPGNTIYF.